This T cell receptor beta chain was captured in a study of CD8+ T cells in alopecia areata (dated by TCRdb to 2016 to 2019). Describing the broader study: Treated patients were enrolled in an open-label pilot trial of oral tofacitinib, 5 to 10 mg twice daily, for moderate-to-severe alopecia areata. Tofacitinib was given for 6 to 18 months, followed by 6 months of follow-up off drug to assess delayed response and recurrence. For the treated patients, the SALT score, which quantifies what percentage of scalp surface area is affected, served as the measure of disease severity. In both human patients and the C3H/HeJ mouse model, the study applied high-throughput TCRbeta sequencing to look at T cell clonal expansion in alopecia areata. On the human side, TCRbeta sequencing was run on scalp tissue and on sorted CD4+ and CD8+ peripheral blood T cells from healthy controls and from alopecia areata patients with either patchy or totalis/universalis disease. Patients on tofacitinib were biopsied at baseline and after 4 and 24 weeks of treatment, and several of the patients also had a later scalp biopsy. Scalp clonality was compared among normal scalp (n=4), patchy alopecia areata scalp (n=8), and alopecia totalis/universalis scalp (n=8). RNA was extracted with the PAXgene miRNA kit for fixed scalp, the miRNeasy kit for PBMCs, and the RNeasy kit for mouse skin. TCRbeta CDR3 regions were amplified by immunoSEQ multiplex PCR using 35 Vbeta forward and 13 Jbeta reverse primers. What the research found in general, with its limitations: Unlike mouse skin, which is dominated by gammadelta T cells, normal human skin has resident alphabeta T cells that are also sequenced, and this complicates analysis of the scalp TCR repertoire. Compared with normal scalp, lesional scalp had higher clonality and more expanded CD8+ clones, particularly in alopecia totalis/universalis, a pattern that suggests antigenic drive. Compared with mice, TCR sequences shared between patients were less clear, possibly partly because of HLA diversity across the patient population. Many expanded lesional clones persisted in scalp and blood during tofacitinib treatment, which may partly explain relapse after stopping treatment. Because the treated cohort was small and had only one nonresponder, larger studies are needed to examine links between baseline CD8+ expansion and response. Tofacitinib significantly lowered scalp clonality and the number of expanded CD8+ clones among the top 100 scalp clones.

The sample's treatment or condition label, in plain terms: oral pan-JAK inhibitor, 5-10 mg twice daily. From alopecia areata patients, peripheral blood was collected along with lesional scalp punch biopsies. PBMCs were isolated by density centrifugation and stained for CD3, CD4 and CD8, after which CD4+ and CD8+ T cells were sorted on a FACSAria. This clone was counted a few times. Its binding antigen is unknown. No much larger clonotype is one base removed from it; base qualities were not supplied. CDR1 and CDR2, per the germline V gene, are WSHSY and SAAADI. Trimming takes 8 bases off V and 2 bases off J; junction bases not matched to a gene: 3. The CDR3 covers 15 residues, taking in both the cysteine and the phenylalanine. Of all the DNA, just the CDR3 is kept, 45 bases in frame from base 1. Library method: the immunoSEQ multiplex PCR assay. RNA was extracted from all samples and reverse transcribed into cDNA as template for TCR sequencing. First-strand cDNA was synthesized using SuperScript III with a 2:1 mix of oligo-dT and random hexamers. A synthetic immune receptor repertoire was used to measure amplification bias, and any remaining bias was corrected computationally. The original pipeline was this. Raw reads were preprocessed to remove errors, and CDR3 was defined according to IMGT conventions as the region from the conserved cysteine to phenylalanine. Clonality was calculated as 1 minus Shannon entropy normalized by log2 of the number of productive unique TCRs. Whether each scalp clone was CD4 or CD8 was inferred by checking scalp TCRbeta sequences against the CD4 and CD8 repertoires from sorted blood. TCRdb stores this immuneACCESS table with in-frame sequences only. Part of the clones is absent; in the studies checked, under half of the shortfall reflects unresolved V genes, and no reason is known for the rest. V, J and clone size derive from that table, while D and trimming were established from the DNA sequence. This sample is represented by roughly 100,000 clones; around 84% of them were singletons. Roughly 10% of the sample goes to the ten largest clones.

In this chain, TRBV10-2 is recombined with TRBJ2-7; 16 junctional bases match TRBD2. The sequence derives from a human donor with alopecia areata. The sample was CD8+ T cells sorted from blood, taken at approximately week 30, from a patient treated with tofacitinib. The encoded CDR3 is CASGTSGRGTYEQYF. The nucleotides read TGCGCCAGCGGGACTAGCGGGAGGGGCACCTACGAGCAGTACTTC.